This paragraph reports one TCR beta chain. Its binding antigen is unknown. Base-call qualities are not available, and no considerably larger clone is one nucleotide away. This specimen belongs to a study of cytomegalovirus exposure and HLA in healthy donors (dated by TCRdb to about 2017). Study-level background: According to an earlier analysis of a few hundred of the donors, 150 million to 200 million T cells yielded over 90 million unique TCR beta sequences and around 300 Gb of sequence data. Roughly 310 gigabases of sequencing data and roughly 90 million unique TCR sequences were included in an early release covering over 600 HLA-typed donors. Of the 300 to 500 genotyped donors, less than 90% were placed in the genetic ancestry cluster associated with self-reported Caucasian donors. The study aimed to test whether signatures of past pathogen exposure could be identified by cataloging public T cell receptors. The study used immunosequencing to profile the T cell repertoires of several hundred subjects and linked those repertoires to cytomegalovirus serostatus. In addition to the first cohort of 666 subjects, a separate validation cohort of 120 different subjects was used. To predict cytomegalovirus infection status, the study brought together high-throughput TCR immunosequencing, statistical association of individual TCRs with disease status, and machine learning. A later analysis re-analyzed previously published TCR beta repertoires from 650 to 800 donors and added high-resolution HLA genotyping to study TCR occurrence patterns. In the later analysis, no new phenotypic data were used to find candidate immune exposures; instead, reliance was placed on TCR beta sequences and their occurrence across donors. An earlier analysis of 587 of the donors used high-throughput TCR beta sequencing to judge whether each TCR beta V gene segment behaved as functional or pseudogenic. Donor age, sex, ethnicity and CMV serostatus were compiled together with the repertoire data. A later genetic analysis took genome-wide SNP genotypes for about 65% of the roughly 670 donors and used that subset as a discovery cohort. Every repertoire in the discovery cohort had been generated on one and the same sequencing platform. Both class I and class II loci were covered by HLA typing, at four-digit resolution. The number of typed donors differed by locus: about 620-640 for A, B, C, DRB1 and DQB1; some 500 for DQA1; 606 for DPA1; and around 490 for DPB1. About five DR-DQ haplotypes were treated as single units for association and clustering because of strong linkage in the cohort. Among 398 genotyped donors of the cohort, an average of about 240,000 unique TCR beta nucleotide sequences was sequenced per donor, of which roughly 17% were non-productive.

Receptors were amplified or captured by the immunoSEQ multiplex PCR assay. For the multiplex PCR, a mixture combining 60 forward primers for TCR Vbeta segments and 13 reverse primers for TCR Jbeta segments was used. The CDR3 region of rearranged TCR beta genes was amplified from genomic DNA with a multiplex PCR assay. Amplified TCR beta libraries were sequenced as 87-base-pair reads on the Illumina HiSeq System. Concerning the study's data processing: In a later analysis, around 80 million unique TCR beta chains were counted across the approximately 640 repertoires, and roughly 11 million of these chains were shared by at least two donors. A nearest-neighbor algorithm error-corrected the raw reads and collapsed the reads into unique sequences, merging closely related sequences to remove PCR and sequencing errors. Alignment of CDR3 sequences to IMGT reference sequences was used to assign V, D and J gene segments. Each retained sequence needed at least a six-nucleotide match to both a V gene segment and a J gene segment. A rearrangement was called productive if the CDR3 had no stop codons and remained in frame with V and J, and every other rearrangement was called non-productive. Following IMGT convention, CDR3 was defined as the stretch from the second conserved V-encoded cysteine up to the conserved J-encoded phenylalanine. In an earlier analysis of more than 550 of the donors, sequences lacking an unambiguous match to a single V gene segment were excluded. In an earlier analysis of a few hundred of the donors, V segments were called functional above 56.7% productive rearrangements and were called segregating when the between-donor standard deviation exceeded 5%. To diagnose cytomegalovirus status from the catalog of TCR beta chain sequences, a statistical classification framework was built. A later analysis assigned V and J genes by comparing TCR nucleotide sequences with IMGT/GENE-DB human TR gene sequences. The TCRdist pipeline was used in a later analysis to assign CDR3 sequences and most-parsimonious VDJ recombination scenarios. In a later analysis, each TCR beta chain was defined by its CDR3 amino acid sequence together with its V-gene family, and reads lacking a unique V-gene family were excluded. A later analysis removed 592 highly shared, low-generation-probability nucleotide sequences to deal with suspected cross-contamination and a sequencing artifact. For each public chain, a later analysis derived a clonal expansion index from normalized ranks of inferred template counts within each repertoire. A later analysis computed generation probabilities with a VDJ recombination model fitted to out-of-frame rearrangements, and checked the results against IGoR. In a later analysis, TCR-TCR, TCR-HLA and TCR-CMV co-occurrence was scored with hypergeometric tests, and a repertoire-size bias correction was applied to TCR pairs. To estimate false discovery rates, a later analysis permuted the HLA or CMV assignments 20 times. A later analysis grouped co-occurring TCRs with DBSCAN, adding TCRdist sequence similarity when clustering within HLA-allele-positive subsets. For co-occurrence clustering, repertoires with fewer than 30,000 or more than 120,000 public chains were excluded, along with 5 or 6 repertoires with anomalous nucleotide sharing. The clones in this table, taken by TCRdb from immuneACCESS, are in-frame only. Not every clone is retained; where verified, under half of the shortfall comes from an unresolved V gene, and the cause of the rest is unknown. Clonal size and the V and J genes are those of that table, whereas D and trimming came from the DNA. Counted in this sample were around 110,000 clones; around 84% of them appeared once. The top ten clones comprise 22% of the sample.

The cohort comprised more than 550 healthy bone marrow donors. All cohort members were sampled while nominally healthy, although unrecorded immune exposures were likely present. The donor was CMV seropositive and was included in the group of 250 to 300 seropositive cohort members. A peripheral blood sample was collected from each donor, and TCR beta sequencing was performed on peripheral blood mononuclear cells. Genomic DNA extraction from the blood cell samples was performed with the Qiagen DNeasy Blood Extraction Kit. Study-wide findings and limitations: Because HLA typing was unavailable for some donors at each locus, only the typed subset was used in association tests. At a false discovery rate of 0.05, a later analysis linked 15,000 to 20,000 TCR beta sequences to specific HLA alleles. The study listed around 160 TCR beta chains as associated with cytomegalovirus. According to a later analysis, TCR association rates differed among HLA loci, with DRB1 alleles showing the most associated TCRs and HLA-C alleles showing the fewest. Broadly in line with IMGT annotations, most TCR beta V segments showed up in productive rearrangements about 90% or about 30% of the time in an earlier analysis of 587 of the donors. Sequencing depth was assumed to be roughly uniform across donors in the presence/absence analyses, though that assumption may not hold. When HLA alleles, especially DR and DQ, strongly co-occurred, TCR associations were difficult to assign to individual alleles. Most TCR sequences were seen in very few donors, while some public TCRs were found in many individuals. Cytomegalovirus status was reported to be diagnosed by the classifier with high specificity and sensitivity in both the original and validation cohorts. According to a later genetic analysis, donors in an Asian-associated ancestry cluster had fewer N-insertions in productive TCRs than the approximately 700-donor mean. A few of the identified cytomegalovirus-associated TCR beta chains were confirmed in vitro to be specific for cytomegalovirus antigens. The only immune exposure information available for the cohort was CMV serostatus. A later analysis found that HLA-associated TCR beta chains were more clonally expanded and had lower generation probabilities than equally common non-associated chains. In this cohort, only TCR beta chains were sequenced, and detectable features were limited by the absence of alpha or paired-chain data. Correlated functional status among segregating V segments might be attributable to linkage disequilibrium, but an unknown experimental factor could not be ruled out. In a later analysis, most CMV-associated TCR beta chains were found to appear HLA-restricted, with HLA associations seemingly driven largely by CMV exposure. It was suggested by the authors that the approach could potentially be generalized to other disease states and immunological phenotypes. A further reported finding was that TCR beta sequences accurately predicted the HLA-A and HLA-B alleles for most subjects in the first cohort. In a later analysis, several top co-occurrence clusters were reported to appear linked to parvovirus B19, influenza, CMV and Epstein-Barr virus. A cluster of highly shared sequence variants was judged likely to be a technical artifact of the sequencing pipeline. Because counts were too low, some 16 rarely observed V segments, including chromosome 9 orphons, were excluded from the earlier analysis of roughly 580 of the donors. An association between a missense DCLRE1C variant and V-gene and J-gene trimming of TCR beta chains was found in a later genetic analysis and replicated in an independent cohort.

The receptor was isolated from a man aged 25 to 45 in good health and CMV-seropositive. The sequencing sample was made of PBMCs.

The DNA is as follows: TGTGCCAGCTCATCCCGGACAGGGTCTCAGCCCCAGCATTTT. Protein translation: CASSSRTGSQPQHF. The rearranged chain carries TRBV18 and TRBJ1-5, with 8 bases aligning to TRBD1. Trimmed from V: 5 bases; trimmed from J: 6 bases; junction bases lacking a gene match: 6. Counted from cysteine to phenylalanine, this CDR3 has 14 amino acids. The sequence is cut down to CDR3 DNA, 42 bases in frame from base 1. CDR1 and CDR2 (KGHSH, LQKENI) derive from the germline V gene.